These T cell receptor beta chains were read from a single sample in a study of patients and donors after allogeneic stem cell transplantation. MiXCR, run by TCRdb on the RT-PCR reads, gives a single entry per CDR3 protein. Here the sample spans hundreds of thousands of distinct CDR3 sequences, 15% to 20% being singletons. Input material: blood, either unsorted or a sorted T cell fraction (not recorded which). The origin of the receptors is a human donor who was either an allogeneic HSCT recipient or a stem cell or donor lymphocyte infusion donor (not recorded which). It is not recorded whose cells these are; they may come from a transplant donor. CDR3s include the opening cysteine and the closing phenylalanine or tryptophan. Fields, in order: J gene, D gene, clone size, V gene, CDR3 protein, CDR3 DNA. A D gene is named only where the DNA matches it firmly. Clone size is given for some rows only: seen once, a few or many times, or a class if the clone is expanded.

J: TRBJ1-1; D: -; size: few; V: TRBV5-4; CDR3: CASSLTDSFTEAFF; DNA: TGTGCCAGCAGCTTAACCGACAGCTTCACTGAAGCTTTCTTT
J: TRBJ2-7; D: -; size: few; V: TRBV12-3/TRBV12-4; CDR3: CASSPRSRGSNYEQYF; DNA: TGTGCCAGCAGTCCCCGGAGTAGGGGGAGTAACTACGAGCAGTACTTC
J: TRBJ1-2; D: -; size: -; V: TRBV20-1; CDR3: CSARRRRFYGYTF; DNA: TGCAGTGCCCGCCGCAGGAGATTCTATGGCTACACCTTC
J: TRBJ2-1; D: TRBD2; size: many; V: TRBV5-1; CDR3: CASSSGLAGNEQFF; DNA: TGCGCCAGCAGCTCAGGACTAGCGGGGAATGAGCAGTTCTTC
J: TRBJ2-1; D: TRBD1; size: many; V: TRBV12-3/TRBV12-4; CDR3: CASSLIKKGTGSGEQFF; DNA: TGTGCCAGCAGTTTGATAAAGAAGGGGACAGGGTCTGGCGAGCAGTTCTTC
J: TRBJ2-1; D: TRBD1; size: -; V: TRBV5-6; CDR3: CASSSDRGNSYNEQFF; DNA: TGTGCCAGCAGCTCGGACAGGGGGAACTCCTACAATGAGCAGTTCTTC
J: TRBJ1-1; D: -; size: few; V: TRBV5-1; CDR3: CASSLGAQALRAFF; DNA: TGCGCCAGCAGCTTGGGCGCACAGGCCCTGAGGGCTTTCTTT
J: TRBJ2-1; D: TRBD2; size: -; V: TRBV6-1; CDR3: CASSSGGAGIEQFF; DNA: TGTGCCAGTTCTAGCGGGGGGGCTGGTATTGAGCAGTTCTTC
J: TRBJ2-7; D: TRBD2; size: -; V: TRBV7-9; CDR3: CASSLGAGETYEQYF; DNA: TGTGCCAGCAGCTTAGGAGCGGGAGAAACCTACGAGCAGTACTTC
J: TRBJ1-3; D: TRBD1; size: -; V: TRBV29-1; CDR3: CSAGQGSSGNTIYF; DNA: TGCAGCGCCGGACAGGGGAGCTCTGGAAACACCATATATTTT
J: TRBJ2-3; D: -; size: many; V: TRBV7-9; CDR3: CASSSLSTDTQYF; DNA: TGTGCCAGCAGCTCGCTTAGCACAGATACGCAGTATTTT
J: TRBJ2-3; D: -; size: few; V: TRBV18; CDR3: CASSPPKSRTDTQYF; DNA: TGTGCCAGCTCACCACCGAAGTCCCGCACAGATACGCAGTATTTT
J: TRBJ1-2; D: -; size: many; V: TRBV20-1; CDR3: CSAYRDGYGYTF; DNA: TGCAGTGCGTACCGGGACGGCTATGGCTACACCTTC
J: TRBJ2-2; D: TRBD2; size: few; V: TRBV3-1; CDR3: CASSLRGGLNTGELFF; DNA: TGTGCCAGCAGCCTCCGGGGAGGGCTGAACACCGGGGAGCTGTTTTTT
J: TRBJ2-2; D: -; size: -; V: TRBV3-1; CDR3: CASSPAFYPPGELFF; DNA: TGTGCCAGCAGCCCCGCCTTTTATCCCCCCGGGGAGCTGTTTTTT
J: TRBJ1-5; D: -; size: few; V: TRBV6-2/TRBV6-3; CDR3: CASAKRDSGNQPQHF; DNA: TGTGCCAGCGCGAAAAGGGATAGTGGCAATCAGCCCCAGCATTTT
J: TRBJ1-1; D: -; size: few; V: TRBV7-9; CDR3: CASTGEGPEAFF; DNA: TGTGCCAGCACGGGGGAAGGGCCTGAAGCTTTCTTT
J: TRBJ2-3; D: -; size: few; V: TRBV10-3; CDR3: CAINLEETDTQYF; DNA: TGTGCCATCAACCTGGAAGAGACAGATACGCAGTATTTT
J: TRBJ2-1; D: -; size: -; V: TRBV5-6; CDR3: CASSLMPQPRNNEQFF; DNA: TGTGCCAGCAGCTTGATGCCGCAACCAAGGAACAATGAGCAGTTCTTC
J: TRBJ1-5; D: -; size: few; V: TRBV2; CDR3: CASSPQGSLQPQHF; DNA: TGTGCCAGCAGTCCTCAGGGGAGCCTTCAGCCCCAGCATTTT
J: TRBJ2-1; D: -; size: few; V: TRBV20-1; CDR3: CSARTGGRPRYEQFF; DNA: TGCAGTGCTAGGACCGGAGGGCGGCCGAGGTATGAGCAGTTCTTC
J: TRBJ2-7; D: -; size: few; V: TRBV4-1; CDR3: CASSQSRGLPYEQYF; DNA: TGCGCCAGCAGCCAATCCAGGGGACTCCCCTACGAGCAGTACTTC
J: TRBJ1-1; D: -; size: -; V: TRBV7-8; CDR3: CASSLVAGPDTEAFF; DNA: TGTGCCAGCAGCTTAGTGGCAGGTCCGGACACTGAAGCTTTCTTT
J: TRBJ1-5; D: -; size: -; V: TRBV6-2/TRBV6-3; CDR3: CASTPHLALQPQHF; DNA: TGTGCCAGCACTCCCCACCTGGCTCTTCAGCCCCAGCATTTT
J: TRBJ1-4; D: TRBD1; size: -; V: TRBV19; CDR3: CASRPGQVINEKLFF; DNA: TGTGCCAGTAGACCCGGACAGGTGATTAATGAAAAACTGTTTTTT